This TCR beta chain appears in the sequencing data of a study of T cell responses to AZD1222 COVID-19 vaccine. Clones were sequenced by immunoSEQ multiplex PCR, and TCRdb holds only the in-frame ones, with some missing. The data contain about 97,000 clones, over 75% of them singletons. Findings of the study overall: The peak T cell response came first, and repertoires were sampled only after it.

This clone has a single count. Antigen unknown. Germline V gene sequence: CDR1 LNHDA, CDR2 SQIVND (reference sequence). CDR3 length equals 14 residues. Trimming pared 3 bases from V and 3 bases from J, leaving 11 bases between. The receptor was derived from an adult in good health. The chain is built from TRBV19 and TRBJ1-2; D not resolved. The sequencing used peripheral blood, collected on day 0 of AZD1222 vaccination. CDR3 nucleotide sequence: TGTGCCAGTAGTATCAGGAGGGAGGACTATGGCTACACCTTC. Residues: CASSIRREDYGYTF.